The sequence of this T cell receptor beta chain was determined in a study of cytomegalovirus exposure and HLA in healthy donors. PCR amplification relied on 60 Vbeta primers (plus 13 Jbeta primers). TCRdb's table, derived via immunoSEQ multiplex PCR, lists solely in-frame clones and lacks some. Here the sample spans about 150,000 clones, 73% being singletons. Worth noting for this clone: The antigen remains undetermined.

The CDR3 is made up of 15 amino acids. V lost 5 bases and J lost 5; bases outside the gene matches: 10. Germline CDR1 reads SGHTA; CDR2 reads FQGNSA. Study-level results: The classifier reportedly diagnosed cytomegalovirus status with high specificity and sensitivity. The study dropped some indistinguishable V segments, TRBV6-2 and TRBV6-3 among them. There were 164 TCR beta chains listed as cytomegalovirus-associated.

V gene TRBV7-2 combines with J gene TRBJ2-3, with 7 bases lining up with TRBD2. This clonotype was obtained from a woman aged 18-29 years in good health and CMV-seronegative. Sequencing was performed on PBMCs. DNA for the CDR3: TGTGCCAGCAGCACCGGCAGTGGGAGGGGAGATACGCAGTATTTT. This sequence encodes CASSTGSGRGDTQYF.